The clone carrying this TCR beta chain appeared a few times. A J-beta primer mix and a sample-barcoded 5' primer were used in a second PCR of roughly 7 to 12 cycles. TCRdb re-analysed the 5' RACE reads in MiXCR, keeping a single row per CDR3 protein. This table holds 700,000 to 850,000 distinct CDR3 sequences, about 48% found once. This entry comes from a study of blood T cells in healthy people across ages. CDR1 and CDR2 (germline): SGHRS, YFSETQ. This CDR3 has 13 residues. V gave up 4 bases and J gave up 10 bases, with 15 bases separating them. This TCR was sampled from a man of 80 years or more in good health. The gene calls are TRBV5-1 and TRBJ2-1; D perhaps matches TRBD1 (8 bases). The source material was blood. The CDR3 nucleotides read TGCGCCAGCAGCCACGGACAGGGAGGGGAGCAGTTCTTC. Its protein is CASSHGQGGEQFF.